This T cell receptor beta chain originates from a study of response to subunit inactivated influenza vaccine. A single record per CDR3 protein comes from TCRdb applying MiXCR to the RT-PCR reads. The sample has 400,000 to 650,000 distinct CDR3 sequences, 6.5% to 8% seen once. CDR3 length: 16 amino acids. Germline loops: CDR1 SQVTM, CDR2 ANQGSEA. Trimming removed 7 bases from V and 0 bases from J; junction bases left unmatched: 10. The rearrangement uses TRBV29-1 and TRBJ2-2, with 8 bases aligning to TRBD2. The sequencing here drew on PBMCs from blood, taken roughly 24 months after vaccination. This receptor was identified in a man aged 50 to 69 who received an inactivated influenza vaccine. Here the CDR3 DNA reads TGCAGCGCCGGCGGGGGGCGAATAGCGAACACCGGGGAGCTGTTTTTT. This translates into CSAGGGRIANTGELFF.